The 29 T cell receptor beta chains below all came from one sample that was sequenced in a study of CD8 T cell repertoires and HIV-1 epitope variants. Repertoires were generated with immunoSEQ multiplex PCR, while TCRdb's copy carries only in-frame clones and drops some. This table has tens of thousands of clones, roughly four fifths appearing once. Input material: uncultured baseline CD8+ T cells from peripheral blood mononuclear cells (PBMCs). The source of these receptors is a male donor with HIV.

This clone was recorded a few times. The chain uses TRBV13 and TRBJ2-7; D call uncertain. With 3 bases removed from V and 7 bases from J, the gap between germline ends came to 13 bases. The germline V gene encodes CDR1 PRHDT and CDR2 FYEKMQ (reference sequence). The CDR3 runs to 13 residues. CDR3 region: CASSLASLLEQYF. DNA for the CDR3: TGTGCCAGCAGCTTGGCCAGCCTCCTGGAGCAGTACTTC.

The rearrangement joins TRBV2 to TRBJ2-7, with unresolved D. Germline CDR1 is SNHLY and CDR2 is FYNNEI. This CDR3 spans 13 amino acids. V lost 4 bases and J 2 bases, leaving 9 bases between the germline ends. The chain's CDR3 is CASSVPGTYEQYF. Here the CDR3 DNA reads TGTGCCAGCAGTGTGCCAGGAACCTACGAGCAGTACTTC.

The chain links TRBV15 to TRBJ2-1; D is unresolved. Between the trimmed V and J ends, which lost 0 bases and 6 bases, there was a span of 9 bases. Germline values: CDR1 LNHNV, CDR2 YYDKDF (reference sequence). The CDR3 totals 14 residues. The DNA for the CDR3 is TGTGCCACCAGCAGAGATCGGGTCCGCAATGAGCAGTTCTTC. This encodes CATSRDRVRNEQFF. Supplemented by reference TRBV15 and TRBJ2-1, the full variable domain reads DAMVIQNPRYQVTQFGKPVTLSCSQTLNHNVMYWYQQKSSQAPKLLFHYYDKDFNNEADTPDNFQSRRPNTSFCFLDIRSPGLGDTAMYLCATSRDRVRNEQFFGPGTRLTVL.

This chain connects TRBV6-5 to TRBJ1-2; D is perhaps TRBD1 (5 bases). This CDR3 has 13 residues. Looked up from germline, CDR1 is MNHEY and CDR2 is SVGAGI. Trimming removed 10 bases at V and 2 bases at J, with 14 bases between. This CDR3 reads CAILDPGNYGYTF. DNA of the CDR3: TGTGCCATCCTGGACCCAGGGAACTATGGCTACACCTTC.

CDR3 nucleotides: TGCGCCAGCAGCTTGCTGAACAGGGGGAGCGCCGGGGAGCTGTTTTTT. Protein sequence: CASSLLNRGSAGELFF. V usage is TRBV5-1 and J usage is TRBJ2-2; 8 bases are a match to TRBD1. Germline CDR1 and CDR2: SGHRS and YFSETQ. There are 16 residues in the CDR3. The J segment lost 6 bases and the V segment lost 1 base, leaving 8 bases of the junction unmatched.

The DNA for the CDR3 is TGTGCCAGCAGCCATCGGGCTAGCTTGTCAAACATTCAGTACTTC. Translating it yields CASSHRASLSNIQYF. The genes are TRBV13 and TRBJ2-4; TRBD2 might be the D (5 bases). Looked up from germline, CDR1 is PRHDT and CDR2 is FYEKMQ (reference sequence). Trimming shortened V by 5 bases and J by 6 bases, and 17 bases separated the two germline ends. The CDR3 is made up of 15 amino acids.

The V call is TRBV27, the J call TRBJ1-1; D not resolved. This CDR3 has 15 residues. CDR1 is MNHEY and CDR2 is SMNVEV in the germline V gene (reference sequence). V was trimmed by 4 bases and J by 4 bases, leaving 16 bases between them. The DNA for the CDR3 is TGTGCCAGCAGTTCGACTCCGAACGGAGGCACTGAAGCTTTCTTT. Protein sequence: CASSSTPNGGTEAFF.

V is TRBV28 and J is TRBJ2-1, with TRBD1 identical over 10 bases. The CDR3 runs to 16 residues. Germline CDR1 MDHEN, CDR2 SYDVKM. J was trimmed by 1 base and V by 3 bases; bases with no gene match: 3. The CDR3 sequence is CASSLAGQGSYNEQFF. The CDR3 DNA is TGTGCCAGCAGTTTGGCGGGACAGGGGTCCTACAATGAGCAGTTCTTC.

V usage is TRBV7-8 and J usage is TRBJ2-2; D is perhaps TRBD2 (6 bases). The CDR3 consists of 16 residues. V lost 5 bases and J lost 8, with 21 bases in between. The germline V gene encodes CDR1 SGHVS and CDR2 FQNEAQ. The CDR3 DNA reads as TGTGCCAGCAGCCCGGTCGGGAGCCCTCTGAGAGGGGAGCTGTTTTTT. It encodes CASSPVGSPLRGELFF.

The V call is TRBV5-4, the J call TRBJ1-2; 11 nucleotides line up with TRBD1. CDR1 SGHNT and CDR2 YYREEE come from the germline V gene (reference sequence). This CDR3 has 15 residues. The V segment lost 0 bases and the J segment 5 bases; nucleotides outside the gene matches: 3. DNA of the CDR3: TGTGCCAGCAGCTTGGTGGGGACAGGGGGGTATGGCTACACCTTC. Its protein is CASSLVGTGGYGYTF.

The chain is built from TRBV30 and TRBJ2-2; maybe TRBD1 (6 bases). V lost 0 bases, J lost 7 bases, and 9 bases lay in between. The CDR3 covers 13 residues. Germline V gene sequence: CDR1 GTSNPN, CDR2 SVGIG (reference sequence). The CDR3 loop reads CAWSVEGDGELFF. CDR3 bases: TGTGCCTGGAGTGTAGAGGGGGACGGGGAGCTGTTTTTT.

This rearrangement joins TRBV27 to TRBJ1-2; weak D call: TRBD1 (5 bases). The germline V gene has CDR1 MNHEY and CDR2 SMNVEV (reference sequence). V lost 2 bases and J lost 7, with 14 bases in between. The CDR3 totals 14 residues. The CDR3: CASSLSPGLGGYTF. The DNA of the CDR3 is TGTGCCAGCAGTTTAAGCCCGGGGCTGGGTGGCTACACCTTC.

This clone was picked up many times. In nucleotides, the CDR3 is TGTGCCAGCAGCTTAGTGGGGGCTAGCGATGAGCAGTTCTTC. It is translated as CASSLVGASDEQFF. The V and J genes are TRBV7-9 and TRBJ2-1, with D tentatively TRBD1 or TRBD2 (6 bases each). V was pared by 1 base and J by 8 bases, with 12 bases between. This CDR3 spans 14 amino acids. Per germline, CDR1 SEHNR and CDR2 FQNEAQ (reference sequence).

This clone was counted a single time. This chain connects TRBV4-3 to TRBJ2-3; D may be TRBD2 (6 bases). The CDR3 consists of 16 residues. The V and J ends lost 1 base and 3 bases respectively, with 14 bases between them. CDR1 and CDR2 from the germline V gene are LGHNA and YSLEER. CDR3 DNA: TGCGCCAGCAGCCAAGTACACTCTGGAGGGACAGATACGCAGTATTTT. Its protein product is CASSQVHSGGTDTQYF.

The genes are TRBV6-5 and TRBJ1-2; unclear D gene. CDR3 size: 12 residues. The germline V gene has CDR1 MNHEY and CDR2 SVGAGI. V dropped 2 bases and J dropped 8 bases, with 9 bases sitting between them. The CDR3 DNA reads TGTGCCAGCAGTTACGGAGGGAAAGGCTACACCTTC. It codes for CASSYGGKGYTF.

The rearrangement uses TRBV4-2 and TRBJ2-3; the match to TRBD2 covers 9 bases. The length of the CDR3 is 15 residues. Unmatched junction bases numbered 9, after V lost 4 bases and J lost 7 bases. Germline loops: CDR1 LGHNA, CDR2 YNFKEQ. CDR3: CASSPPLAGENTQYF. The CDR3 DNA reads TGTGCCAGCAGCCCTCCCTTAGCGGGAGAAAATACGCAGTATTTT.

This chain joins TRBV28 and TRBJ2-7; D gene unclear. There are 10 residues in the CDR3. Trimming removed 2 bases at V and 5 bases at J, with 1 base between. Germline V lookup: CDR1 MDHEN, CDR2 SYDVKM. The CDR3: CASSLNEQYF. The DNA for the CDR3 is TGTGCCAGCAGTTTAAACGAGCAGTACTTC.

Concerning this clone: This is likely a read error, given that the CDR3 carries no conserved phenylalanine or tryptophan at its end. The chain joins TRBV2 to TRBJ1-6, with D uncertain. This CDR3 has 16 amino acids. Between the trimmed V and J ends, which lost 3 bases and 0 bases, there was a span of 9 bases. Germline assignment: CDR1 SNHLY and CDR2 FYNNEI. In nucleotides, the CDR3 is TGTGCCAGCAGTGATAGGACGAGCTCCTATAATTCACCCCTCCACCTT. It codes for CASSDRTSSYNSPLHL.

A note on this clone: One end of the junction fails to match germline, which may point to a read error. CDR3 in DNA: TGTGCCAGAAGCCATACAGGGGACGGCTTC. Translation gives CARSHTGDGF. The chain employs TRBV5-3 and TRBJ2-7; 7 positions agree with TRBD1. TRBV5-3 is an ORF, with its function uncertain. The CDR3 has 10 residues.

This chain connects TRBV6-5 to TRBJ2-5; D remains unclear. V lost 7 bases, J lost 4 bases, and 16 bases lay in between. CDR1 and CDR2 from the germline V gene are MNHEY and SVGAGI. The CDR3 runs 14 residues. CDR3: CASTTGQGRETQYF. The CDR3 coding sequence is TGTGCCAGCACCACCGGCCAAGGCAGAGAGACCCAGTACTTC.

V gene TRBV5-4 combines with J gene TRBJ1-3; no firm D call. V lost 5 bases and J 3 bases, leaving 9 bases between the germline ends. The length of the CDR3 is 13 residues. Germline assignment: CDR1 SGHNT and CDR2 YYREEE (reference sequence). The DNA for the CDR3 is TGTGCCAGCAGGGCCCCCGATGGAAACACCATATATTTT. This translates into CASRAPDGNTIYF. Together with reference TRBV5-4 and TRBJ1-3, the CDR3 gives the full variable domain: ETGVTQSPTHLIKTRGQQVTLRCSSQSGHNTVSWYQQALGQGPQFIFQYYREEENGRGNFPPRFSGLQFPNYSSELNVNALELDDSALYLCASRAPDGNTIYFGEGSWLTVV.

The chain joins TRBV5-6 to TRBJ2-3; perhaps TRBD1 as D (6 bases). Germline CDR1 reads SGHDT; CDR2 reads YYEEEE. The length of the CDR3 is 16 residues. Trimming shortened V by 2 bases and J by 1 base, and 14 bases separated the two germline ends. CDR3 sequence: CASSFSGPGGTDTQYF. For the CDR3, the DNA is TGTGCCAGCAGCTTCAGCGGCCCAGGGGGCACAGATACGCAGTATTTT.

The chain is built from TRBV5-5 and TRBJ1-4; 7 nucleotides line up with TRBD1. J was trimmed by 3 bases and V by 4 bases; bases with no gene match: 3. From germline, CDR1 is SGHKS and CDR2 YYEKEE (reference sequence). The CDR3 is made up of 14 amino acids. DNA of the CDR3: TGTGCCAGCAGCCCAGGGGGTCCTAATGAAAAACTGTTTTTT. Its protein is CASSPGGPNEKLFF.

The gene calls are TRBV7-2 and TRBJ2-2; no definite D call. Trimming shortened V by 5 bases and J by 4 bases, and 14 bases separated the two germline ends. This CDR3 has 15 residues. Per the germline V gene, CDR1 is SGHTA and CDR2 is FQGNSA. The DNA of the CDR3 is TGTGCCAGCAGCCCCACCGGAGACTCCACCGGGGAGCTGTTTTTT. Amino acid sequence: CASSPTGDSTGELFF.

The V call is TRBV7-2, the J call TRBJ2-3; 11 positions match TRBD2. Germline V lookup: CDR1 SGHTA, CDR2 FQGNSA. After removal of 0 bases from V and 6 bases from J, the junction contained 11 bases not matched to a gene. The CDR3 consists of 18 residues. CDR3 in amino acids: CASSLASLAGGNADTQYF. CDR3 sequence (DNA): TGTGCCAGCAGCTTAGCGAGTCTAGCGGGGGGTAACGCGGATACGCAGTATTTT.

This clone was seen only a few times. The CDR3 region has the DNA TGTGCCAGCTCACCAGAAGGACTATTCGATGAGCAGTTCTTC. This gives the protein CASSPEGLFDEQFF. V is TRBV18 and J is TRBJ2-1; tentative D call: TRBD2 (6 bases). Germline V gene sequence: CDR1 KGHSH, CDR2 LQKENI. V shed 2 bases and J shed 8 bases, with 13 bases lying between them. There are 14 residues in the CDR3.

CDR3 DNA sequence: TGTGCCAGCTCACCGGGACCGGGGGGACAGTCCCCCTACGAGCAGTACTTC. Residues: CASSPGPGGQSPYEQYF. The rearrangement joins TRBV18 to TRBJ2-7; D might be TRBD1 or TRBD2, each matching 7 bases. CDR3 length: 17 residues. V was trimmed by 3 bases and J by 2 bases, leaving 20 bases between them. Germline V gene lookup returns CDR1 KGHSH and CDR2 LQKENI.

V gene TRBV14 combines with J gene TRBJ2-1, with unresolved D. This CDR3 has 15 residues. V lost 0 bases and J lost 3, with 9 bases in between. CDR1 SGHDN and CDR2 FVKESK come from the germline V gene. The CDR3 loop reads CASSQEAENYNEQFF. CDR3 DNA: TGTGCCAGCAGCCAAGAGGCAGAAAACTACAATGAGCAGTTCTTC.

The chain links TRBV6-5 to TRBJ1-1; D may be TRBD1 (5 bases). This CDR3 region has 11 residues. The V end was cut by 4 bases, the J end by 11 bases, with 11 bases between. Germline CDR1 reads MNHEY; CDR2 reads SVGAGI. The CDR3 DNA reads as TGTGCCAGCAGTTCATCACGGGACGCTTTCTTT. It encodes CASSSSRDAFF.